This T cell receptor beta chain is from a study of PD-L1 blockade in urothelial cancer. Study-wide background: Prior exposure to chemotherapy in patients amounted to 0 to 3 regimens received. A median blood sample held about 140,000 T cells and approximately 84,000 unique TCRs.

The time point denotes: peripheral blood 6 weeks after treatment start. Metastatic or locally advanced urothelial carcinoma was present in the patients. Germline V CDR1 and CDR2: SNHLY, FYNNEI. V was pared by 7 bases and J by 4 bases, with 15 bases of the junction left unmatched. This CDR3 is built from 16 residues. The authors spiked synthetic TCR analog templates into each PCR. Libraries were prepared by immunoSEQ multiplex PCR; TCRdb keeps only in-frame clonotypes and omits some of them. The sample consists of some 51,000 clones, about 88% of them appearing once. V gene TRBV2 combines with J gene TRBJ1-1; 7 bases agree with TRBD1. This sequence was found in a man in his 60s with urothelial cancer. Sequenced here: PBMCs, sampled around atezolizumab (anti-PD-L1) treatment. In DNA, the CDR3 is TGTGCCAGCATAATGGGGTCAGGGGGTGTGGGCACTGAAGCTTTCTTT. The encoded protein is CASIMGSGGVGTEAFF.